The rows below give T cell receptor beta chains drawn from one sample of a study of T cell responses to AZD1222 COVID-19 vaccine. Clones were sequenced by immunoSEQ multiplex PCR, and TCRdb holds only the in-frame ones, with some missing. The sample holds 100,000 to 150,000 clones, about nine tenths seen once. Sequenced here: peripheral blood, sampled on day 0 of AZD1222 vaccination. These receptors originate from an adult in good health. Both conserved end residues are part of each CDR3. Fields, in order: D gene, CDR3 length, J gene, V gene, CDR3 protein, CDR3 DNA. D genes are given only for firm matches.

TRBD1 | 15 | TRBJ2-1 | TRBV6-2/TRBV6-3 | CASSSGGQGINEQFF | TGTGCCAGCAGCAGCGGGGGACAGGGGATCAATGAGCAGTTCTTC
NA | 12 | TRBJ1-2 | TRBV5-1 | CASGDNNYGYTF | TGCGCCAGCGGAGACAACAACTATGGCTACACCTTC
TRBD2 | 17 | TRBJ2-2 | TRBV5-8 | CASSFALSGGNTGELFF | TGTGCCAGCAGCTTTGCCCTTAGCGGGGGAAACACCGGGGAGCTGTTTTTT
NA | 17 | TRBJ1-5 | TRBV19 | CASRISGGAQFNQPQHF | TGTGCCAGTAGGATTAGCGGGGGGGCGCAATTCAATCAGCCCCAGCATTTT
TRBD1 | 14 | TRBJ1-1 | TRBV19 | CASSIRDRNTEAFF | TGTGCCAGTAGTATCCGGGACAGGAACACTGAAGCTTTCTTT
NA | 13 | TRBJ2-7 | TRBV18 | CASSIRETYEQYF | TGTGCCAGCTCGATCCGGGAAACCTACGAGCAGTACTTC
TRBD1 | 14 | TRBJ2-3 | TRBV7-8 | CASSPQGAGDTQYF | TGTGCCAGCAGCCCACAGGGGGCAGGAGATACGCAGTATTTT
NA | 16 | TRBJ1-5 | TRBV7-8 | CASSGGLVGMVQPQHF | TGTGCCAGCAGCGGGGGCCTAGTAGGGATGGTCCAGCCCCAGCATTTT
NA | 15 | TRBJ2-1 | TRBV7-9 | CASSLRDSSYNEQFF | TGTGCCAGCAGTCTCCGGGACTCTAGCTACAATGAGCAGTTCTTC
TRBD1 | 14 | TRBJ2-7 | TRBV6-5 | CASSYEIRGSEQYF | TGTGCCAGCAGTTACGAGATCAGGGGGAGCGAGCAGTACTTC
TRBD2 | 17 | TRBJ2-3 | TRBV5-1 | CASSLWASGGATNTQYF | TGCGCCAGCAGCTTGTGGGCTAGCGGGGGGGCAACAAATACGCAGTATTTT
TRBD2 | 19 | TRBJ2-1 | TRBV10-3 | CAISESGSGGESSYNEQFF | TGTGCCATCAGTGAGTCGGGTAGCGGGGGGGAAAGCTCCTACAATGAGCAGTTCTTC